This T cell receptor beta chain was captured in a study of CD8 T cells in Susac syndrome. This clonotype was detected only once. Reverse transcription of roughly 0.45 to 1 ug RNA used random hexamers. TCRdb reprocessed the immunoSEQ multiplex PCR reads via MiXCR and lists one record per CDR3 protein. The sample has 130,000 or so distinct CDR3 sequences; approximately 96% are singletons. The CDR3 contains 15 residues. The V and J ends lost 3 bases and 1 base, in that order; junction bases with no gene match: 1. CDR1 and CDR2 from the germline V gene are SGHDN and FVKESK. This clonotype originated in a human donor with Susac syndrome. The sample comprised CD4+ T cells from PBMCs. The chain recombines TRBV14 with TRBJ2-5; TRBD2 agrees at 11 bases. The CDR3 region has the DNA TGTGCCAGCAGCCACCTAGCGGGAGGCCAAGAGACCCAGTACTTC. It specifies CASSHLAGGQETQYF.